Listed below are T cell receptor beta chains from one sample, sequenced in a study of T cells in Graves' hyperthyroidism and ophthalmopathy. TCRdb used MiXCR to reprocess the multiplex PCR reads, holding one entry per CDR3 protein. Seen here are under 350,000 distinct CDR3 sequences, about an eighth observed once, and the top ten hold almost 8%. The sequenced sample consisted of blood. The receptors here all came from a woman in her twenties or thirties with Graves' hyperthyroidism that later progressed to Graves' ophthalmopathy. Each CDR3 is given with its conserved first and last residue. Fields, in order: CDR3 protein, CDR3 DNA, D gene, J gene, clone size, V gene. The D gene is left open where the match is weak. Only part of the rows carry a size: once, few, many, or a class if the clone is expanded.

cdr3_aa: CASPFLGSSYNEQFF
cdr3_nt: TGTGCCAGCCCCTTCCTAGGAAGCTCCTACAATGAGCAGTTCTTC
d_call: -
j_call: TRBJ2-1
clone_size: -
v_call: TRBV7-3

cdr3_aa: CASSNRLEAFF
cdr3_nt: TGTGCCAGCAGTAATCGACTCGAAGCTTTCTTT
d_call: -
j_call: TRBJ1-1
clone_size: many
v_call: TRBV6-1

cdr3_aa: CASSHDNMNTEAFF
cdr3_nt: TGTGCCAGCAGCCACGACAACATGAACACTGAAGCTTTCTTT
d_call: -
j_call: TRBJ1-1
clone_size: many
v_call: TRBV4-2

cdr3_aa: CASSQDSQGTYEQYF
cdr3_nt: TGCGCCAGCAGCCAAGATTCACAGGGTACCTACGAGCAGTACTTC
d_call: -
j_call: TRBJ2-7
clone_size: -
v_call: TRBV4-3

cdr3_aa: CASSQTTIGDTGELFF
cdr3_nt: TGTGCCAGCTCACAAACGACAATTGGGGACACCGGGGAGCTGTTTTTT
d_call: -
j_call: TRBJ2-2
clone_size: many
v_call: TRBV18

cdr3_aa: CASSILAGDYNEQFF
cdr3_nt: TGTGCCAGTAGTATTCTAGCGGGAGACTACAATGAGCAGTTCTTC
d_call: TRBD2
j_call: TRBJ2-1
clone_size: -
v_call: TRBV19

cdr3_aa: CSAPRTGLTNYGYTF
cdr3_nt: TGCAGTGCGCCTAGGACAGGTCTGACTAACTATGGCTACACCTTC
d_call: TRBD1
j_call: TRBJ1-2
clone_size: few
v_call: TRBV20-1

cdr3_aa: CASSLGRIDNEQFF
cdr3_nt: TGTGCCAGCAGCTTAGGACGGATCGACAATGAGCAGTTCTTC
d_call: -
j_call: TRBJ2-1
clone_size: few
v_call: TRBV7-8

cdr3_aa: CASSWGQGDEQYF
cdr3_nt: TGTGCCAGCAGTTGGGGACAGGGGGACGAGCAGTACTTC
d_call: TRBD1
j_call: TRBJ2-7
clone_size: -
v_call: TRBV6-5

cdr3_aa: CSVRQWAGTGELFF
cdr3_nt: TGCAGCGTTCGTCAATGGGCGGGGACCGGGGAGCTGTTTTTT
d_call: -
j_call: TRBJ2-2
clone_size: few
v_call: TRBV29-1

cdr3_aa: CSFRDLSSYEQYF
cdr3_nt: TGCAGCTTCCGGGACTTAAGCTCCTACGAGCAGTACTTC
d_call: -
j_call: TRBJ2-7
clone_size: few
v_call: TRBV20-1

cdr3_aa: CASSGAVVETQYF
cdr3_nt: TGTGCCAGCAGCGGGGCGGTTGTGGAGACCCAGTACTTC
d_call: -
j_call: TRBJ2-5
clone_size: many
v_call: TRBV9

cdr3_aa: CSVWYSGNEQFF
cdr3_nt: TGCAGCGTTTGGTATAGCGGCAATGAGCAGTTCTTC
d_call: -
j_call: TRBJ2-1
clone_size: many
v_call: TRBV29-1

cdr3_aa: CASSPLSPAETQYF
cdr3_nt: TGCGCCAGCAGCCCACTTAGCCCCGCGGAGACCCAGTACTTC
d_call: -
j_call: TRBJ2-5
clone_size: -
v_call: TRBV5-1

cdr3_aa: CATESNQPQHF
cdr3_nt: TGTGCCACCGAGAGCAATCAGCCCCAGCATTTT
d_call: -
j_call: TRBJ1-5
clone_size: many
v_call: TRBV7-3

cdr3_aa: CASSATGTSGRANTQYF
cdr3_nt: TGTGCCAGCAGCGCAACCGGGACTAGCGGGAGGGCAAATACGCAGTATTTT
d_call: TRBD2
j_call: TRBJ2-3
clone_size: many
v_call: TRBV7-2

cdr3_aa: CASSLSRGRPGGDTQYF
cdr3_nt: TGTGCCAGCAGTTTATCGCGGGGTCGGCCAGGGGGGGATACGCAGTATTTT
d_call: -
j_call: TRBJ2-3
clone_size: many
v_call: TRBV28

cdr3_aa: CASSLTSGSSQETQYF
cdr3_nt: TGTGCCAGCAGCTTAACCTCTGGCAGTTCACAAGAGACCCAGTACTTC
d_call: -
j_call: TRBJ2-5
clone_size: many
v_call: TRBV11-2

cdr3_aa: CASSGLDSYEQYF
cdr3_nt: TGTGCCAGCAGCGGGTTAGACAGCTACGAGCAGTACTTC
d_call: -
j_call: TRBJ2-7
clone_size: many
v_call: TRBV6-1

cdr3_aa: CASSYGQNYGYTF
cdr3_nt: TGTGCCAGCAGCTACGGGCAGAACTATGGCTACACCTTC
d_call: -
j_call: TRBJ1-2
clone_size: few
v_call: TRBV28

cdr3_aa: CASDFGGTGELFF
cdr3_nt: TGTGCCAGCGACTTCGGAGGCACCGGGGAGCTGTTTTTT
d_call: -
j_call: TRBJ2-2
clone_size: -
v_call: TRBV6-1

cdr3_aa: CASSLADREGGYTF
cdr3_nt: TGTGCCAGCAGCTTAGCGGACAGGGAAGGTGGCTACACCTTC
d_call: TRBD1
j_call: TRBJ1-2
clone_size: many
v_call: TRBV7-8

cdr3_aa: CASSPRGGNQPQHF
cdr3_nt: TGTGCCAGCAGTCCACGGGGAGGGAATCAGCCCCAGCATTTT
d_call: -
j_call: TRBJ1-5
clone_size: many
v_call: TRBV28

cdr3_aa: CASSLSRGWSSYEQYF
cdr3_nt: TGTGCCAGCAGTTTATCCCGCGGGTGGAGCTCCTACGAGCAGTACTTC
d_call: -
j_call: TRBJ2-7
clone_size: many
v_call: TRBV27

cdr3_aa: CASSPDTSGSTNEQFF
cdr3_nt: TGTGCCAGCAGCCCTGATACTAGCGGGAGTACCAATGAGCAGTTCTTC
d_call: TRBD2
j_call: TRBJ2-1
clone_size: -
v_call: TRBV5-4

cdr3_aa: CASSLLVPSLGETQYF
cdr3_nt: TGTGCCAGCAGTTTATTAGTACCGAGCTTAGGAGAGACCCAGTACTTC
d_call: -
j_call: TRBJ2-5
clone_size: many
v_call: TRBV28

cdr3_aa: CASRDLTSSYNEQFF
cdr3_nt: TGTGCCAGCCGTGACTTAACGAGCTCCTACAATGAGCAGTTCTTC
d_call: -
j_call: TRBJ2-1
clone_size: many
v_call: TRBV12-3/TRBV12-4

cdr3_aa: CSARAPRGQFF
cdr3_nt: TGCAGTGCTAGAGCTCCCCGCGGGCAGTTCTTC
d_call: -
j_call: TRBJ2-1
clone_size: few
v_call: TRBV20-1